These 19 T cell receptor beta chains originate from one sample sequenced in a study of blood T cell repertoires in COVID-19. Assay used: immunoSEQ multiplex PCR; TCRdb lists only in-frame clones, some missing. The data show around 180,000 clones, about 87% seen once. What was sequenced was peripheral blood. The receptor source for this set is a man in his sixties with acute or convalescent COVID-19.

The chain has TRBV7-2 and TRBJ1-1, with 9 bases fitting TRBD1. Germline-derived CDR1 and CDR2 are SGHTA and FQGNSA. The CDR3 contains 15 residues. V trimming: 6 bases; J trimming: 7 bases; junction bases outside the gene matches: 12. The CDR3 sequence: CASRTSGTGRNEAFF. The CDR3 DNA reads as TGTGCCAGCAGAACCTCCGGGACAGGGAGGAATGAAGCTTTCTTT. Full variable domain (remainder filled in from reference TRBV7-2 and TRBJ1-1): GAGVSQSPSNKVTEKGKDVELRCDPISGHTALYWYRQSLGQGLEFLIYFQGNSAPDKSGLPSDRFSAERTGGSVSTLTIQRTQQEDSAVYLCASRTSGTGRNEAFFGQGTRLTVV.

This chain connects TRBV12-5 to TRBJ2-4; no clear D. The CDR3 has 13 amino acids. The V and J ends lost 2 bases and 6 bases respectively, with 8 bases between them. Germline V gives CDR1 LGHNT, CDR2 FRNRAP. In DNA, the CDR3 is TGTGCTAGTGGTTTGTCTCCGGGAAACATTCAGTACTTC. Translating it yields CASGLSPGNIQYF.

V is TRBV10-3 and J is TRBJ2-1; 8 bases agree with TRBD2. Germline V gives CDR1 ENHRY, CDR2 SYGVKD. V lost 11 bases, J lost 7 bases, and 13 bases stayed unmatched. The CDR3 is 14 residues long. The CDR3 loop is CAESEAGVQNEQFF. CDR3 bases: TGTGCCGAATCGGAAGCGGGGGTCCAGAATGAGCAGTTCTTC.

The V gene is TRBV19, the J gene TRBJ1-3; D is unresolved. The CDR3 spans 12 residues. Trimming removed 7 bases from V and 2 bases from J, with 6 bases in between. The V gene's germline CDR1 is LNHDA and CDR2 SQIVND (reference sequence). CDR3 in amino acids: CASISAGNTIYF. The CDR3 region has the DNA TGTGCCAGTATTAGTGCTGGAAACACCATATATTTT.

CDR3 sequence reads: CASSPGTAFYEQYF. The CDR3 DNA reads TGCGCCAGCAGTCCCGGGACTGCATTCTACGAGCAGTACTTC. The chain uses TRBV10-2 and TRBJ2-7, with a tentative D call TRBD2 (6 bases). Looked up from germline, CDR1 is WSHSY and CDR2 is SAAADI. Between the trimmed V and J ends, which lost 5 bases and 3 bases, there was a span of 14 bases. This CDR3 has 14 residues.

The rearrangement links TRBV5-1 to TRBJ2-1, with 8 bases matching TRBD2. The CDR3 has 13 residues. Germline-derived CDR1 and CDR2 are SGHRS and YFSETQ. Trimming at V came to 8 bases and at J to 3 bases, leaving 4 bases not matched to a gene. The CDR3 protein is CASSGDNYNEQFF. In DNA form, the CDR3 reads TGCGCCAGTAGCGGGGACAACTACAATGAGCAGTTCTTC.

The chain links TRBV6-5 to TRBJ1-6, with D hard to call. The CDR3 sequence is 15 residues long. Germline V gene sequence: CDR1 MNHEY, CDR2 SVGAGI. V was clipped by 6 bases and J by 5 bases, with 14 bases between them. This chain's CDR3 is CASSPTRGNNSPLHF. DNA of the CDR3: TGTGCCAGCAGCCCGACACGGGGTAATAATTCACCCCTCCACTTT.

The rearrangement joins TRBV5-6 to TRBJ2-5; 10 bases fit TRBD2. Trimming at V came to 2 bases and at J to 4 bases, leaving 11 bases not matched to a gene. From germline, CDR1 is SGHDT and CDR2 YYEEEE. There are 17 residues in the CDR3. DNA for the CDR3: TGTGCCAGCAGCTTCGGTAGCGGGAGGAGTAGAGGAGAGACCCAGTACTTC. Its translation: CASSFGSGRSRGETQYF.

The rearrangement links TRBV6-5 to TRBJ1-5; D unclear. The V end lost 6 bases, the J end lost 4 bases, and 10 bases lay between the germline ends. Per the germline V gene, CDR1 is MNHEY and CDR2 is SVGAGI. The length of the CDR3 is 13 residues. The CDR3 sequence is CASRSGRNQPQHF. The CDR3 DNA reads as TGTGCCAGCAGGTCCGGCAGGAATCAGCCCCAGCATTTT.

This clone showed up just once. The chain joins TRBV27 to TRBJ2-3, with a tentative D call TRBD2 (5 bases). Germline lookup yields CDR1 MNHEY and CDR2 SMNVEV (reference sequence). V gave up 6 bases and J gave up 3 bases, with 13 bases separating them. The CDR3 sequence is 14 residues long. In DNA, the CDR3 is TGTGCCAGCAGGCAGCGGTCTACGACAGATACGCAGTATTTT. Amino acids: CASRQRSTTDTQYF.

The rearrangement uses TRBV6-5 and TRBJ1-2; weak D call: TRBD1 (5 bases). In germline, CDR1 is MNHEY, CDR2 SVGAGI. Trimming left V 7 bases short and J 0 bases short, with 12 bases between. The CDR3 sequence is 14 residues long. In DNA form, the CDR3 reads TGTGCCAGCACCGTGACAGCCTCTAACTATGGCTACACCTTC. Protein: CASTVTASNYGYTF.

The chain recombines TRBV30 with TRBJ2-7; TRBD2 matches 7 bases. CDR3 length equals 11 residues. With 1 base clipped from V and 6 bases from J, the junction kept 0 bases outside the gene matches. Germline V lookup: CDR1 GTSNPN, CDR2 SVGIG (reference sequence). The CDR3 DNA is TGTGCCTGGAGTGCGGGAGGCGAGCAGTACTTC. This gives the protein CAWSAGGEQYF.

CDR3: CASSLSAGQGYEQYF. CDR3 in DNA: TGCGCCAGCAGCTTGTCAGCGGGACAGGGCTACGAGCAGTACTTC. V usage is TRBV5-1 and J usage is TRBJ2-7; TRBD1 aligns across 9 bases. Unmatched junction bases numbered 5, after V lost 1 base and J lost 3 bases. Germline values: CDR1 SGHRS, CDR2 YFSETQ. The CDR3 runs to 15 residues.

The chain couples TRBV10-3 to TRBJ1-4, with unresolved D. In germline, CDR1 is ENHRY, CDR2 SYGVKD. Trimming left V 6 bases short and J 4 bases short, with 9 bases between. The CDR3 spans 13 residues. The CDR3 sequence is CAISEQFNEKLFF. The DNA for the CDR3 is TGTGCCATCAGCGAACAATTTAATGAAAAACTGTTTTTT.

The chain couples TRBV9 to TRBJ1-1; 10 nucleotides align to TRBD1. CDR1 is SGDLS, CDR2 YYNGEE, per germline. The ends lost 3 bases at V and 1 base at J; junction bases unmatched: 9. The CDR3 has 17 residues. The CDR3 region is CASSAPRDRGENTEAFF. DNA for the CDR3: TGTGCCAGCAGCGCACCCCGGGACAGGGGAGAGAACACTGAAGCTTTCTTT.

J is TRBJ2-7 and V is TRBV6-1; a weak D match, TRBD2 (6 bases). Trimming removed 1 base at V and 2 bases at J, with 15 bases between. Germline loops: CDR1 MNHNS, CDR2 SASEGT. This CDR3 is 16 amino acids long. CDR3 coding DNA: TGTGCCAGCAGTGAAGGAGGAGGGCTTAGGCCCTACGAGCAGTACGTC. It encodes CASSEGGGLRPYEQYV.

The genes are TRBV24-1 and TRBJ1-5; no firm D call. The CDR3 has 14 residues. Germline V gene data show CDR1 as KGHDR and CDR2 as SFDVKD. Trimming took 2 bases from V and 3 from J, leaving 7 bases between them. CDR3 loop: CATSDYTANQPQHF. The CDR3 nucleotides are TGTGCCACCAGTGATTACACCGCCAATCAGCCCCAGCATTTT.

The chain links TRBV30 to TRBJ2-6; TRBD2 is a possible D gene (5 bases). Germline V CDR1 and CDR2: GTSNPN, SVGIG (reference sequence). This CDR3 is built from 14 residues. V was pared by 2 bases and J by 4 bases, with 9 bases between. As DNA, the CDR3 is TGTGCCTGGAGTAAGTCGGGAGGGGCCAACGTCCTGACTTTC. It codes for CAWSKSGGANVLTF.

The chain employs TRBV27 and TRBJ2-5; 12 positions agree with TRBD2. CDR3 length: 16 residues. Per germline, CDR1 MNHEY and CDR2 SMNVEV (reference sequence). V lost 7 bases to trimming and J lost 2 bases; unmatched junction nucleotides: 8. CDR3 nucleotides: TGTGCCAGCACCCCAGGGACTAGCGGGTTTCAAGAGACCCAGTACTTC. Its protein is CASTPGTSGFQETQYF.